This T cell receptor (beta chain) was captured by sequencing in a study of control samples from healthy donors and cancer patients. Germline V lookup: CDR1 LGHDT, CDR2 YNNKEL (reference sequence). The CDR3 contains 18 residues. With V trimmed by 3 bases and J by 0 bases, 11 bases remained unmatched. TCRdb keeps only in-frame clones here, not all; method: immunoSEQ multiplex PCR. Here the sample spans around 70,000 clones, 75% to 85% being singletons. Source material: blood. The chain has TRBV3-1 (or the pseudogene TRBV3-2) and TRBJ2-7; 10 nucleotides match TRBD2. The receptor comes from a man between 60 and 75 years old in good health. The DNA of the CDR3 is TGTGCCAGCAGCCAGTTGGGTCGGCTAGCGGGAGTCTCCTACGAGCAGTACTTC. Protein product: CASSQLGRLAGVSYEQYF.